The T cell receptor beta chain described here comes from a study of human T cells and chemical hapten exposure. Described time point: patch test 1, 2 weeks after DPC sensitization. Treatment reported: therapeutic diphenylcyclopropenone sensitization with weekly scalp DPC. This clonotype was picked up many times. Via MiXCR, TCRdb re-called the RACE reads, giving one row per CDR3 protein. The sample carries 71,000 or so distinct CDR3 sequences, about 9.1% recorded once. CDR1 and CDR2 from the germline V gene are SGHVS and FQNEAQ. The V end was cut by 1 base, the J end by 7 bases, with 8 bases between. The CDR3 is 13 residues long.

This sample comprised whole blood, obtained in connection with sensitization to the hapten diphenylcyclopropenone (DPC). This clonotype originated in a woman in her thirties or forties with alopecia areata. Some clones in this sample may be carry-over from other donors' samples. The rearrangement uses TRBV7-8 and TRBJ1-5, with D hard to call. DNA of the CDR3: TGTGCCAGCAGCTTAGGACCGGAACAGCCCCAGCATTTT. Its protein product is CASSLGPEQPQHF. Full variable domain (remainder filled in from reference TRBV7-8 and TRBJ1-5): GAGVSQSPRYKVAKRGQDVALRCDPISGHVSLFWYQQALGQGPEFLTYFQNEAQLDKSGLPSDRFFAERPEGSVSTLKIQRTQQEDSAVYLCASSLGPEQPQHFGDGTRLSIL.